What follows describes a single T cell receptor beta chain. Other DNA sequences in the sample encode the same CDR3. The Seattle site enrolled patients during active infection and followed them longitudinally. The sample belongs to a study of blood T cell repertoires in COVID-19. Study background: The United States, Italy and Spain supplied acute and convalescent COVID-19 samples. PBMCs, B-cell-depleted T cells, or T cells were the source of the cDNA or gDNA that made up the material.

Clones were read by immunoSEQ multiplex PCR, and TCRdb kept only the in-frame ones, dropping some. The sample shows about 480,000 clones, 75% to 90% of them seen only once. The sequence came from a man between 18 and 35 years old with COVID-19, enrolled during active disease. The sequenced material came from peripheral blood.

CDR3 sequence: CASSPQGGHSPLHF. Here the CDR3 DNA reads TGTGCCAGCTCACCACAGGGAGGGCATTCACCCCTCCACTTT. The V and J genes are TRBV18 and TRBJ1-6, with no clear D. V was cut by 1 base and J by 8 bases, with 9 bases left in between. The CDR3 has 14 amino acids. CDR1 and CDR2 (germline): KGHSH, LQKENI.